The clone carrying this T cell receptor (delta chain) was counted a few times. Its antigen is as yet unknown. The sorted cells were CD3+ Vdelta1+ Vdelta2- thymocytes from alphabeta-depleted thymus. CDR1 is TSWWSYY, CDR2 QGS, per germline. This CDR3 comprises 20 residues. V was clipped by 2 bases and J by 5 bases; unmatched bases: 22. The template was reverse-transcribed extracted RNA. Pooled V-gene forward primers with one constant-region reverse primer generated the CDR3 amplicons by multiplex PCR. TCRdb reran clone calling via CATT on the multiplex PCR reads. The table includes approximately 58,000 delta-chain clones, more than 13% detected once. The data were obtained in a study of Vδ1+ human thymocytes. Study-level results: TRD repertoires were essentially private, unlike widely shared TRG clonotypes. Unlike peripheral blood Vdelta1+ controls, thymic delta-chain sequences included approximately 20% Vdelta2 and few Vdelta3. Thymic TRG and TRD repertoires appeared highly polyclonal. The authors advised highly purified populations and single-cell validation.

The TCR comes from a girl less than two years old who had congenital heart surgery. V and J are TRDV1 and TRDJ1; TRDD3 aligns across 8 bases. The sample consisted of Vdelta1+ gamma-delta thymocytes from the thymus. Subset: FACS-sorted CD3+ TCRalphabeta- TCRVdelta1+ TCRVdelta2- thymocytes. For the CDR3, the DNA is TGTGCTCTTGGGGAATTATCCTGCCCTAGCGAGGGATACGCTTGGGATAAACTCATCTTT. It codes for CALGELSCPSEGYAWDKLIF.